This TCR beta chain emerged from a study of response to subunit inactivated influenza vaccine. Overall study findings and caveats: The authors offered the suggestion that each seasonal influenza vaccination recruits few new T cells.

TCRdb re-derived calls from the RT-PCR reads in MiXCR, one entry per CDR3 protein. The sample holds about half a million distinct CDR3 sequences; 7.6% are singletons and the top ten take approximately 13%. Note on this clonotype: Antigen: not known.

Germline lookup yields CDR1 LGHNA and CDR2 YSLEER. This CDR3 comprises 15 residues. Between the trimmed V and J ends, which lost 0 bases and 1 base, there was a span of 8 bases. The input for sequencing was PBMCs from blood, taken about 23 months after vaccination. The TCR sequence derives from a man aged 45 to 70 who received an inactivated influenza vaccine. The V and J genes are TRBV4-3 and TRBJ2-3, with D perhaps matching TRBD1 (6 bases). The CDR3 region is CASSQDWGRTDTQYF. In DNA, the CDR3 is TGCGCCAGCAGCCAAGATTGGGGGCGCACAGATACGCAGTATTTT.